The text below deals with one T cell receptor (beta chain). The record originates from a study of blood T cell repertoires in COVID-19. Authors' data handling: Amplifying reference gene primers gave estimates of nucleated cell counts. Data came from immunoSEQ multiplex PCR; TCRdb stores just in-frame clones and leaves some out. V and J calls and clone size are given by that table; D and trimming were obtained from the DNA. Of about 310,000 clones listed, under 90% were seen once; the top ten hold approximately 5%. Germline V lookup: CDR1 KGHSH, CDR2 LQKENI. The V end was cut by 2 bases, the J end by 1 base, with 14 bases between. This CDR3 region has 16 residues.

Sequenced input: PBMCs or T cells enriched from blood (not recorded which). This TCR derives from a man in his sixties who had recovered from COVID-19. The gene calls are TRBV18 and TRBJ1-1; a weak D match, TRBD1 (5 bases). The CDR3 spells CASSPSPGSQNTEAFF. For the CDR3, the DNA is TGTGCCAGCTCACCATCTCCAGGGTCCCAGAACACTGAAGCTTTCTTT.